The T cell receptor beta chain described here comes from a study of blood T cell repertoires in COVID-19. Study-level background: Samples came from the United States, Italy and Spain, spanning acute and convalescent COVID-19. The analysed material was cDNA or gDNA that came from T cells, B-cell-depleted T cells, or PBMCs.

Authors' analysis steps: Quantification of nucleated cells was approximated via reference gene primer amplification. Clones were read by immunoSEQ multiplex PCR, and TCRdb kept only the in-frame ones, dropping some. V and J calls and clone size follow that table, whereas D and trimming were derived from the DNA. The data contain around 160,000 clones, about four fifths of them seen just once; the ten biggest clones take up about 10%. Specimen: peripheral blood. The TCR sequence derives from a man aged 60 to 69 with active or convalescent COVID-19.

Here the CDR3 DNA reads TGTGCCAGCAGCAGACAGGGGGCGGAGGGGGAGCCCCAGCATTTT. It is translated as CASSRQGAEGEPQHF. The V call is TRBV6-5, the J call TRBJ1-5, with 10 bases fitting TRBD1. The V and J ends lost 6 bases and 8 bases, in that order; junction bases with no gene match: 10. CDR3 length equals 15 residues. The germline CDR1 and CDR2 sequences are MNHEY and SVGAGI.